Listed below are T cell receptor beta chains from one sample, sequenced in a study of cytomegalovirus exposure and HLA in healthy donors. Sequencing was performed with immunoSEQ multiplex PCR; in TCRdb, only in-frame clones are kept and a portion is missing. The sample has some 84,000 clones; about three quarters are singletons. Sequenced: PBMCs. Receptors originate from a boy aged 5-17 years in good health and CMV-seronegative. Both conserved end residues are part of each CDR3. Each record gives: clone size, V gene, D gene, J gene, CDR3 DNA, CDR3 protein. The D gene is left open where the match is weak. Size values are once, few and many counts, or a class for expanded clones, and some rows have none.

few	TRBV7-6	NA	TRBJ2-1	TGTGCCAGCAGCTTATATCAGAACAGCAATGAGCAGTTCTTC	CASSLYQNSNEQFF
few	TRBV19	TRBD1	TRBJ2-5	TGTGCCAGTAGCGACAGGGTTTGGGAGACCCAGTACTTC	CASSDRVWETQYF
NA	TRBV5-1	NA	TRBJ1-1	TGCGCCAGCACCCTGGGGGCCGTTCGAGAGGCTGAAGCTTTCTTT	CASTLGAVREAEAFF
NA	TRBV19	NA	TRBJ1-2	TGTGCCAGTAGTATTGCCGTCGGCAGGCAAGACACCTTC	CASSIAVGRQDTF
few	TRBV29-1	NA	TRBJ2-7	TGCAGCGTTGAATTTGAGGGAGGCTACGAGCAGTACTTC	CSVEFEGGYEQYF
few	TRBV9	TRBD2	TRBJ2-7	TGTGCCAGCAGCTGGCGGGCGGGAGGTGGTTACGAGCAGTACTTC	CASSWRAGGGYEQYF
once	TRBV5-1	TRBD1	TRBJ1-4	TGCGCCAGCAGCTTGACAGGGGCAACTAATGAAAAACTGTTTTTT	CASSLTGATNEKLFF
few	TRBV28	NA	TRBJ1-2	TGTGCCAGCAACCGACAAGGGGCGAGTGGCTACACCTTC	CASNRQGASGYTF
NA	TRBV7-9	NA	TRBJ2-3	TGTGCCAGCAGCTTAGGTCTCTCTAGCACAGATACGCAGTATTTT	CASSLGLSSTDTQYF
NA	TRBV5-1	NA	TRBJ2-7	TGCGCCAGCATGTCTAGTCTCTACGAGCAGTACTTC	CASMSSLYEQYF
NA	TRBV4-1	NA	TRBJ1-1	TGCGCCAGCAGCCGAACAGGATTAACTGAAGCTTTCTTT	CASSRTGLTEAFF
NA	TRBV4-1	NA	TRBJ1-5	TGCGCCAGCAGCCGAGCCCCGACGGAGGGGCAGCCCCAGCATTTT	CASSRAPTEGQPQHF
NA	TRBV2	NA	TRBJ2-7	TGTGCCAGCACCCTGGGGGGGACACTGGCTTACGAGCAGTACTTC	CASTLGGTLAYEQYF
NA	TRBV18	NA	TRBJ2-7	TGTGCCAGCTCACCACTCCAGGGTATGACCTACGAGCAGTACTTC	CASSPLQGMTYEQYF
NA	TRBV15	TRBD1	TRBJ1-1	TGTGCCACCAGCAGCAGGGGGAAGACTGAAGCTTTCTTT	CATSSRGKTEAFF
NA	TRBV11-1	NA	TRBJ1-5	TGTGCCGGGCCGTTGAGAAGCCAGCATTTT	CAGPLRSQHF
NA	TRBV5-1	TRBD2	TRBJ2-5	TGCGCCAGCAGCTTGGGGTGGGGACTAGCGGATCAAGAGACCCAGTACTTC	CASSLGWGLADQETQYF
medium-sized	TRBV6-4	NA	TRBJ2-1	TGTGCCAGCAGCGAAGGGGTCAACAATGAGCAGTTCTTC	CASSEGVNNEQFF
few	TRBV18	TRBD1	TRBJ1-5	TGTGCCAGCTCATCGACAGGGGCTGATCAGCCCCAGCATTTT	CASSSTGADQPQHF
NA	TRBV19	TRBD1	TRBJ2-5	TGTGCCAGTAGTGAAGACAGGGCACAAGAGACCCAGTACTTC	CASSEDRAQETQYF
NA	TRBV7-9	TRBD2	TRBJ2-3	TGTGCCAGCAGCTTACGTAGCGGGGGTACAGATACGCAGTATTTT	CASSLRSGGTDTQYF
NA	TRBV27	NA	TRBJ1-5	TGTGCCAGCAGTTATAGCTTCAATCAGCCCCAGCATTTT	CASSYSFNQPQHF
NA	TRBV4-3	TRBD1	TRBJ2-1	TGCGCCAGCTCAGCCACTGGGACAGACCGTTACAATGAGCAGTTCTTC	CASSATGTDRYNEQFF
NA	TRBV5-1	TRBD1	TRBJ2-7	TGCGCCAGTCAGAGATGGACAGGACCCTCCTACGAGCAGTACTTC	CASQRWTGPSYEQYF
NA	TRBV9	NA	TRBJ2-6	TGTGCCAGCAGCGCCCCCAGCTCTGGGGCCAACGTCCTGACTTTC	CASSAPSSGANVLTF
NA	TRBV27	NA	TRBJ1-2	TGTGCCAGCAGTTTGGGAGGAGGCTATGGCTACACCTTC	CASSLGGGYGYTF
NA	TRBV4-1	NA	TRBJ1-2	TGCGCCAGCAGCCAATCACGGGGTGTGGACTATGGCTACACCTTC	CASSQSRGVDYGYTF
once	TRBV7-8	NA	TRBJ1-1	TGTGCCAGCAGCTTAGAGGCAGGGCTGAACACTGAAGCTTTCTTT	CASSLEAGLNTEAFF
NA	TRBV5-6	NA	TRBJ2-6	TGTGCCAGCAGCCCACAGGCCTCTGGGGCCAACGTCCTGACTTTC	CASSPQASGANVLTF